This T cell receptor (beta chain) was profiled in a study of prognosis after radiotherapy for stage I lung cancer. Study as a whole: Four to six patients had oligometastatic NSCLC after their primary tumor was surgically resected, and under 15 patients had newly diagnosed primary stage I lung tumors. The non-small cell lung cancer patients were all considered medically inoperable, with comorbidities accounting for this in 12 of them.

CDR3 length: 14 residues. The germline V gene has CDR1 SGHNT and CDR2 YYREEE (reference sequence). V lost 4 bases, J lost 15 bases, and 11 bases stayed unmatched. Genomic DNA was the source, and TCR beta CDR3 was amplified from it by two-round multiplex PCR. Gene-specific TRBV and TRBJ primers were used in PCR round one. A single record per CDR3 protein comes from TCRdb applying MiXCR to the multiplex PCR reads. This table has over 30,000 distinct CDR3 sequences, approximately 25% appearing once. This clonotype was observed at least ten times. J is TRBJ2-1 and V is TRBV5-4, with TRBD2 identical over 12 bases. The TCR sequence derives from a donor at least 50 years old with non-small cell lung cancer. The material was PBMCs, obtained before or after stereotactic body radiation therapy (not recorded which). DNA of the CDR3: TGTGCCAGCAGCGTGGGTAGACTAGCGGGGGAGGGGTTCTTC. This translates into CASSVGRLAGEGFF. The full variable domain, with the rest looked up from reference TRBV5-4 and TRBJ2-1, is ETGVTQSPTHLIKTRGQQVTLRCSSQSGHNTVSWYQQALGQGPQFIFQYYREEENGRGNFPPRFSGLQFPNYSSELNVNALELDDSALYLCASSVGRLAGEGFFGPGTRLTVL.